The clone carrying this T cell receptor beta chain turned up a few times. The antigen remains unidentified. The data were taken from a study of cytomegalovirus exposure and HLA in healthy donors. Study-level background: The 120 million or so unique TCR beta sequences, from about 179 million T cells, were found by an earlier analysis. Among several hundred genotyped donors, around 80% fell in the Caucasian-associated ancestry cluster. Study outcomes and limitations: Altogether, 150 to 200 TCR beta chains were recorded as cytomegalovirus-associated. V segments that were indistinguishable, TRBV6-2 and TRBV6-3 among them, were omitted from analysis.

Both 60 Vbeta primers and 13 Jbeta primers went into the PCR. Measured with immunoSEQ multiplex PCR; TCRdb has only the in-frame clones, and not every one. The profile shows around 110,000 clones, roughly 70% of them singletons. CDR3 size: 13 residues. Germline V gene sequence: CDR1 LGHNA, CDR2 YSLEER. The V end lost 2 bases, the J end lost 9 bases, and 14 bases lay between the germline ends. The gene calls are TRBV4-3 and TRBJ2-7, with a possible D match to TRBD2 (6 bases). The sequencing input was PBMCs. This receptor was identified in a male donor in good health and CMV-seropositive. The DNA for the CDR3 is TGCGCCAGCAGCCAAATTGTTTTCGGGGGGCAGTACTTC. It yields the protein CASSQIVFGGQYF.